These T cell receptor beta chains were read from a single sample in a study of T cells in Graves' hyperthyroidism and ophthalmopathy. TCRdb fed the multiplex PCR reads into MiXCR, producing one record per CDR3 protein. The sample has 360,000 or so distinct CDR3 sequences; about a sixth are singletons. The sample comprised blood. Receptor source: a woman aged 40 to 50 with Graves' ophthalmopathy. Each CDR3 is given with its conserved first and last residue. D genes are given only for firm matches. Where a row states a size, it is once, few, many or the class of an expanded clone; other rows omit it.

cdr3_aa cdr3_nt v_call d_call clone_size j_call cdr3_length
CASRPTLQGGGYTF TGTGCCAGCAGGCCTACTCTACAAGGTGGTGGCTACACCTTC TRBV6-1 . . TRBJ1-2 14
CAWSVATAYNSPLHF TGTGCCTGGAGTGTAGCGACAGCTTATAATTCACCCCTCCACTTT TRBV30 . few TRBJ1-6 15
CAQDSDNYGYTF TGTGCCCAGGACAGCGACAACTATGGCTACACCTTC TRBV2 . many TRBJ1-2 12
CAWSADRAYTEAFF TGTGCCTGGAGTGCAGACAGGGCTTATACTGAAGCTTTCTTT TRBV30 TRBD1 few TRBJ1-1 14
CASSLYLAGVTGELFF TGTGCCAGCAGTTTGTATCTAGCGGGAGTGACCGGGGAGCTGTTTTTT TRBV28 TRBD2 many TRBJ2-2 16
CASSSGGLGQPQHF TGTGCCAGCAGTTCGGGGGGGCTTGGTCAGCCCCAGCATTTT TRBV12-3/TRBV12-4 . many TRBJ1-5 14
CARPREGVKVFNEAFF TGTGCCAGGCCCAGGGAGGGCGTCAAGGTTTTCAATGAAGCTTTCTTT TRBV19 . many TRBJ1-1 16
CASSGWDSQPQHF TGTGCCAGCAGTGGGTGGGACAGCCAGCCCCAGCATTTT TRBV6-1 TRBD1 many TRBJ1-5 13
CASMEGGPRAFF TGCGCCAGCATGGAGGGGGGGCCTCGAGCTTTCTTT TRBV5-1 . many TRBJ1-1 12
CASSPGGQVGYEQYF TGTGCCAGCAGTCCCGGGGGACAGGTAGGGTACGAGCAGTACTTC TRBV28 TRBD1 many TRBJ2-7 15
CASSLWEGDHTEAFF TGTGCCAGCAGCTTATGGGAGGGGGATCACACTGAAGCTTTCTTT TRBV7-8 . . TRBJ1-1 15
CASKEGPTREEQYF TGTGCCAGCAAAGAGGGCCCAACCAGGGAGGAGCAGTACTTC TRBV28 . many TRBJ2-7 14
CASSLFGLAGNTGELFF TGTGCCAGCAGTTTATTCGGTCTAGCGGGGAACACCGGGGAGCTGTTTTTT TRBV28 TRBD2 many TRBJ2-2 17
CSARDLGIYEQYF TGCAGTGCTAGAGATTTGGGTATCTACGAGCAGTACTTC TRBV20-1 . many TRBJ2-7 13
CASSAQGVEQYF TGTGCCAGCAGCGCCCAGGGGGTCGAGCAGTACTTC TRBV7-2 TRBD1 many TRBJ2-7 12
CASSQGRDEAFF TGTGCCAGCAGCCAAGGCAGGGACGAAGCTTTCTTT TRBV3-1 . many TRBJ1-1 12
CASSYGVEAGELFF TGTGCCAGCAGTTACGGGGTAGAGGCCGGGGAGCTGTTTTTT TRBV6-5 . . TRBJ2-2 14
CASSERSAGTYEQYF TGTGCCAGCAGTGAACGGTCCGCCGGGACCTACGAGCAGTACTTC TRBV2 . many TRBJ2-7 15
CATEAAASGANVLTF TGTGCCACCGAAGCTGCTGCCTCTGGGGCCAACGTCCTGACTTTC TRBV24-1 . many TRBJ2-6 15
CASSLGSGGGNSPLHF TGTGCCAGCAGCTTAGGATCGGGGGGCGGGAATTCACCCCTCCACTTT TRBV7-2 . many TRBJ1-6 16
CASSWAGATEAFF TGTGCCAGCAGTTGGGCAGGGGCCACTGAAGCTTTCTTT TRBV28 . many TRBJ1-1 13
CASSQGTSGAAYEQYF TGTGCCAGCAGTCAGGGGACTAGCGGGGCCGCCTACGAGCAGTACTTC TRBV27 TRBD2 . TRBJ2-7 16
CASSAAGTGAGEQYF TGTGCCAGCAGTGCAGCCGGGACAGGGGCCGGGGAGCAGTACTTC TRBV12-3/TRBV12-4 TRBD1 many TRBJ2-7 15
CASSPQGAGGPRNIQYF TGTGCCAGCAGCCCCCAAGGGGCGGGAGGGCCGAGAAACATTCAGTACTTC TRBV9 TRBD2 few TRBJ2-4 17
CASSATHTGELFF TGTGCCAGCAGCGCGACTCACACCGGGGAGCTGTTTTTT TRBV11-3 . many TRBJ2-2 13
CASADRGGQETQYF TGTGCCAGCGCCGACAGGGGTGGGCAAGAGACCCAGTACTTC TRBV12-3/TRBV12-4 TRBD1 . TRBJ2-5 14
CARGVAAEGVEQYF TGTGCCAGGGGGGTAGCGGCCGAAGGGGTCGAGCAGTACTTC TRBV2 . . TRBJ2-7 14
CASRRKTEETQYF TGTGCCAGCAGGAGAAAGACCGAAGAGACCCAGTACTTC TRBV27 . . TRBJ2-5 13
CASKSDVGSRAFQETQYF TGTGCCAGCAAGAGTGATGTAGGGTCTAGGGCCTTCCAAGAGACCCAGTACTTC TRBV6-1 . . TRBJ2-5 18
CASSYSAGNYGYTF TGTGCCAGCAGCTACTCGGCGGGTAACTATGGCTACACCTTC TRBV7-2 . many TRBJ1-2 14
CASRSGVGELFF TGTGCCAGCAGGAGCGGTGTCGGGGAGCTGTTTTTT TRBV7-2 . many TRBJ2-2 12
CASSLRKGGGNTIYF TGTGCCAGCAGTCTTCGAAAGGGCGGTGGAAACACCATATATTTT TRBV12-3/TRBV12-4 . many TRBJ1-3 15
CASSLDGYQETQYF TGTGCCAGCAGCTTAGACGGATACCAAGAGACCCAGTACTTC TRBV7-2 . many TRBJ2-5 14
CASSRDRASEQYF TGTGCCAGCAGCCGGGACAGGGCTTCCGAGCAGTACTTC TRBV6-4 TRBD1 many TRBJ2-7 13
CSVVTGGMDNEQFF TGCAGCGTGGTTACAGGGGGCATGGACAATGAGCAGTTCTTC TRBV29-1 TRBD1 many TRBJ2-1 14
CASIPTWGNQPQHF TGTGCCAGCATCCCTACCTGGGGCAATCAGCCCCAGCATTTT TRBV28 . many TRBJ1-5 14
CASNPEDRNTEAFF TGTGCCAGCAACCCCGAGGACAGGAACACTGAAGCTTTCTTT TRBV28 . many TRBJ1-1 14
CASSITQEKAFF TGTGCCAGCAGCATAACGCAGGAAAAAGCTTTCTTT TRBV28 . many TRBJ1-1 12
CASSAHGASGRETQYF TGTGCCAGCAGTGCCCACGGGGCTAGCGGTAGGGAGACCCAGTACTTC TRBV27 TRBD2 . TRBJ2-5 16
CASSRPGQGTIYGYTF TGTGCCAGTAGTAGGCCGGGACAGGGGACGATCTATGGCTACACCTTC TRBV19 TRBD1 many TRBJ1-2 16
CASREGAPADYEQYF TGTGCCAGCAGGGAGGGCGCTCCGGCGGACTACGAGCAGTACTTC TRBV27 . few TRBJ2-7 15
CASSLAQLAGGVETQYF TGTGCCAGCAGCTTAGCGCAGTTAGCGGGGGGCGTAGAGACCCAGTACTTC TRBV7-8 TRBD2 . TRBJ2-5 17
CAWSVLNSYEQYF TGTGCCTGGAGTGTACTGAACTCCTACGAGCAGTACTTC TRBV30 . many TRBJ2-7 13
CASSVDLDRFSGNTIYF TGTGCCAGCAGCGTAGACCTAGACAGGTTCTCTGGAAACACCATATATTTT TRBV9 . many TRBJ1-3 17
CASRDDLGYEQYF TGTGCCAGCAGGGATGATCTAGGTTACGAGCAGTACTTC TRBV28 . many TRBJ2-7 13
CASSYPGQPYGYTF TGTGCCAGCAGTTACCCCGGACAGCCGTATGGCTACACCTTC TRBV6-8 . . TRBJ1-2 14
CACSGSYEQYF TGTGCCTGTTCGGGGTCCTACGAGCAGTACTTC TRBV30 . many TRBJ2-7 11
CASSPRKEVDYGYNF TGTGCCAGCAGTCCCCGCAAGGAGGTGGACTATGGCTACAACTTC TRBV27 . . TRBJ1-2 15
CASSSTTQRTGLGYTF TGTGCCAGCAGTAGCACGACCCAGCGGACGGGGCTTGGCTACACCTTC TRBV28 . many TRBJ1-2 16
CASSLVDSGTLAKNIQYF TGTGCCAGCAGCTTAGTCGATAGCGGCACTCTAGCCAAAAACATTCAGTACTTC TRBV11-2 . few TRBJ2-4 18
CASSYSRLAGTGELFF TGTGCCAGCAGTTACTCGAGGCTAGCGGGTACCGGGGAGCTGTTTTTT TRBV6-5 TRBD2 many TRBJ2-2 16
CASSFLVTVSYEQCF TGTGCCAGCAGCTTCTTGGTCACGGTATCCTACGAGCAGTGCTTC TRBV7-2 . . TRBJ2-7 15
CASSLDGGGLNYGYTF TGTGCCAGCAGCTTGGACGGAGGGGGCCTTAACTATGGCTACACCTTC TRBV11-2 TRBD1 many TRBJ1-2 16
CASSMPGTVSRHF TGTGCCAGTAGTATGCCGGGGACAGTAAGTCGGCACTTC TRBV19 TRBD1 many TRBJ2-7 13
CASSFLTGMQATYTF TGTGCCAGCAGTTTTTTAACAGGGATGCAGGCCACCTACACCTTC TRBV28 . . TRBJ1-2 15
CASSSRDRGWHEQYF TGTGCCAGCAGCTCCCGGGACAGGGGTTGGCACGAGCAGTACTTC TRBV7-2 TRBD1 . TRBJ2-7 15
CASRRLAGSSYEQCF TGTGCCAGCAGACGACTAGCCGGCAGCTCCTACGAGCAGTGCTTC TRBV27 TRBD2 many TRBJ2-7 15
CASILAGGPYEQYF TGTGCCAGCATCCTAGCGGGGGGCCCCTACGAGCAGTACTTC TRBV28 TRBD2 many TRBJ2-7 14